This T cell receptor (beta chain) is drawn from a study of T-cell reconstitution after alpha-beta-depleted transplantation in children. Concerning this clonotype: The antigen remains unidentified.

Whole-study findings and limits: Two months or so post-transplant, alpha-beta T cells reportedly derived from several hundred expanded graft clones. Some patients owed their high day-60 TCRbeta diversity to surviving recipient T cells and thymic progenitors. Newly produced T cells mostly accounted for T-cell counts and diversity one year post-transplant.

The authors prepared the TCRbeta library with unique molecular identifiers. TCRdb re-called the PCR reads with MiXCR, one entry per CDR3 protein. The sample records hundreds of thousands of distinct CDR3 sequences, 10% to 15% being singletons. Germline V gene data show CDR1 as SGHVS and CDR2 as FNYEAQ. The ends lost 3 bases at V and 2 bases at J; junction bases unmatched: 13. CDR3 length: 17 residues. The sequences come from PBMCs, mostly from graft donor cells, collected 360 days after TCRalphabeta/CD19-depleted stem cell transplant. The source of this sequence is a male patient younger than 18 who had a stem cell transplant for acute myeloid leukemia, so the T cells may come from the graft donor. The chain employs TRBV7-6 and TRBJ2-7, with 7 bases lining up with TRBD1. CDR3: CASSFEGQKHLAYEQYF. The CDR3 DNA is TGTGCCAGCAGCTTCGAGGGACAGAAACACCTAGCCTACGAGCAGTACTTC.